The 20 T cell receptor beta chains reported below all come from one sample, sequenced in a study of cytomegalovirus exposure and HLA in healthy donors. PCR amplification relied on 60 Vbeta primers (plus 13 Jbeta primers). Sequencing was performed with immunoSEQ multiplex PCR; in TCRdb, only in-frame clones are kept and a portion is missing. The table has roughly 180,000 clones, 65% to 85% seen once. Sequencing input: PBMCs. These receptor sequences come from a woman aged 50 to 65 in good health and CMV-seropositive.

The chain is built from TRBV5-4 and TRBJ1-2; 7 bases are shared with TRBD1. The V and J ends lost 0 bases and 5 bases, in that order; junction bases with no gene match: 4. Germline V CDR1 and CDR2: SGHNT, YYREEE (reference sequence). CDR3 length: 14 residues. This chain's CDR3 is CASSLVEGAYGYTF. The CDR3 DNA reads TGTGCCAGCAGCTTGGTGGAGGGGGCTTATGGCTACACCTTC.

The chain combines TRBV7-3 with TRBJ1-2; D gene unclear. This CDR3 has 14 residues. V lost 5 bases and J lost 7, with 17 bases in between. Germline CDR1 reads SGHTA; CDR2 reads FQGTGA. CDR3 DNA: TGTGCCAGCAGCCCCCAACCCAATAGCGCTGGCTACACCTTC. Its protein product is CASSPQPNSAGYTF.

V is TRBV10-3 and J is TRBJ2-2, with 12 bases matching TRBD2. The CDR3 extends over 17 amino acids. V trimming: 7 bases; J trimming: 0 bases; junction bases outside the gene matches: 6. Per the germline V gene, CDR1 is ENHRY and CDR2 is SYGVKD. The CDR3 spells CAITPLAGGTNTGELFF. CDR3 DNA: TGTGCCATCACCCCCCTAGCGGGAGGGACGAACACCGGGGAGCTGTTTTTT.

The V gene is TRBV30, the J gene TRBJ2-1; TRBD1 aligns across 12 bases. V lost 1 base, J lost 12 bases, and 13 bases stayed unmatched. The CDR3 extends over 16 amino acids. Germline V gene lookup returns CDR1 GTSNPN and CDR2 SVGIG (reference sequence). CDR3 amino acids: CAWSDPGTGGWKGQFF. Written as DNA, the CDR3 is TGTGCCTGGAGTGACCCGGGGACAGGGGGCTGGAAGGGGCAGTTCTTC.

V is TRBV14 and J is TRBJ1-5; D is unclear. CDR3 length: 13 amino acids. Germline V gives CDR1 SGHDN, CDR2 FVKESK. Trimming cost V 5 bases and J 6 bases, with 11 bases left between them. The chain's CDR3 is CASSNRLGQPQHF. CDR3 sequence (DNA): TGTGCCAGCAGCAATAGACTGGGTCAGCCCCAGCATTTT.

The chain employs TRBV27 and TRBJ2-7; the D gene is possibly TRBD1 (6 bases). CDR1 is MNHEY, CDR2 SMNVEV, per germline (reference sequence). Trimming removed 5 bases from V and 5 bases from J, with 16 bases in between. The CDR3 is made up of 14 amino acids. CDR3 region: CASSATGGLDEQYF. In DNA, the CDR3 is TGTGCCAGCAGTGCGACAGGCGGGTTAGACGAGCAGTACTTC.

The chain carries TRBV6-6 and TRBJ1-2, with 7 bases matching TRBD1. Germline CDR1 MNHNY, CDR2 SVGAGI (reference sequence). V lost 6 bases, J lost 8 bases, and 9 bases stayed unmatched. The CDR3 spans 13 residues. CDR3: CASSLEGARGYTF. CDR3 nucleotides: TGTGCCAGCAGCCTTGAGGGGGCGCGCGGCTACACCTTC.

This chain connects TRBV5-4 to TRBJ1-1; D is uncertain. This CDR3 spans 13 amino acids. CDR1 is SGHNT and CDR2 is YYREEE in the germline V gene (reference sequence). Trimming shortened V by 0 bases and J by 1 base, and 4 bases separated the two germline ends. In DNA form, the CDR3 reads TGTGCCAGCAGCTTGGACAGGAACACTGAAGCTTTCTTT. As protein: CASSLDRNTEAFF.

The V gene is TRBV4-2, the J gene TRBJ2-3, with 7 bases aligning to TRBD2. The CDR3 runs 14 residues. The V and J ends lost 4 bases and 4 bases, in that order; junction bases with no gene match: 5. From germline, CDR1 is LGHNA and CDR2 YNFKEQ. The CDR3 loop reads CASSPAREADTQYF. The CDR3 region has the DNA TGTGCCAGCAGCCCGGCCCGGGAGGCAGATACGCAGTATTTT.

The CDR3 reads CASSLGGGGGEKLFF. The CDR3 DNA follows: TGTGCCAGCAGCTTGGGGGGTGGAGGTGGTGAAAAACTGTTTTTT. The J gene is TRBJ1-4, the V gene TRBV7-9; perhaps TRBD1 as D (5 bases). Trimming pared 3 bases from V and 7 bases from J, leaving 15 bases between. Germline V gene lookup returns CDR1 SEHNR and CDR2 FQNEAQ (reference sequence). CDR3 length: 15 amino acids.

This clone was counted a few times. The gene calls are TRBV5-6 and TRBJ2-3; 8 bases fit TRBD2. The germline gives CDR1 SGHDT, CDR2 YYEEEE. CDR3 length: 16 amino acids. V lost 6 bases, J lost 0 bases, and 9 bases stayed unmatched. The CDR3 coding sequence is TGTGCCAGCACCGTTCCGGGACTAGGAAGCACAGATACGCAGTATTTT. As protein: CASTVPGLGSTDTQYF.

The chain combines TRBV7-9 with TRBJ2-7, with 9 bases matching TRBD2. The CDR3 has 15 residues. V trimming: 1 base; J trimming: 2 bases; junction bases outside the gene matches: 3. From germline, CDR1 is SEHNR and CDR2 FQNEAQ (reference sequence). This chain's CDR3 is CASSLGTSVTYEQYF. DNA of the CDR3: TGTGCCAGCAGCTTAGGGACTAGCGTAACCTACGAGCAGTACTTC.

The chain employs TRBV5-6 and TRBJ2-5; TRBD1 aligns across 8 bases. This CDR3 is 14 amino acids long. The V gene's germline CDR1 is SGHDT and CDR2 YYEEEE. The junction had 5 bases not matched to a gene; V was cut back by 3 bases and J by 4 bases. The DNA for the CDR3 is TGTGCCAGCAGCTCGGACAGGGTCGGAGAGACCCAGTACTTC. Protein sequence: CASSSDRVGETQYF.

This clone has just one count. The chain combines TRBV30 with TRBJ2-6; D possibly corresponds to TRBD2 (5 bases). Germline V gene lookup returns CDR1 GTSNPN and CDR2 SVGIG (reference sequence). The CDR3 spans 17 residues. Trimming cost V 0 bases and J 1 base, with 13 bases left between them. The CDR3 reads CAWSVQGRGSGANVLTF. The CDR3 DNA follows: TGTGCCTGGAGTGTACAAGGGAGAGGGTCTGGGGCCAACGTCCTGACTTTC.

The CDR3 sequence: CAWEGSSYNSPLHF. As DNA, the CDR3 is TGTGCCTGGGAAGGGAGCTCCTATAATTCACCCCTCCACTTT. The genes are TRBV30 and TRBJ1-6, with D unclear. This CDR3 has 14 residues. Trimming cost V 5 bases and J 0 bases, with 8 bases left between them. Per germline, CDR1 GTSNPN and CDR2 SVGIG (reference sequence).

This sequence joins TRBV19 and TRBJ2-7, with TRBD1 matching over 9 bases. CDR1 is LNHDA and CDR2 is SQIVND in the germline V gene (reference sequence). There are 16 residues in the CDR3. The ends lost 5 bases at V and 2 bases at J; junction bases unmatched: 10. DNA for the CDR3: TGTGCCAGTAGTCGAATACCGGGACAGGGTACCTACGAGCAGTACTTC. It translates to CASSRIPGQGTYEQYF.

The chain links TRBV19 to TRBJ1-2, with a weak D call TRBD1 (6 bases). The V and J ends lost 7 bases and 8 bases respectively, with 17 bases between them. The CDR3 is 13 amino acids. Germline V gene lookup returns CDR1 LNHDA and CDR2 SQIVND (reference sequence). The CDR3 DNA is TGTGCCAGTAAACGTCCCGGGACACCGGGCTACACCTTC. As protein: CASKRPGTPGYTF.

The rearrangement joins TRBV7-2 to TRBJ2-5; D remains ambiguous. Germline V CDR1 and CDR2: SGHTA, FQGNSA. Trimming left V 0 bases short and J 5 bases short, with 4 bases between. The CDR3 contains 12 residues. DNA of the CDR3: TGTGCCAGCAGCTTAGCCGTCGAGACCCAGTACTTC. This sequence encodes CASSLAVETQYF.

This chain joins TRBV6-6 and TRBJ2-7; 7 bases are a match to TRBD2. The CDR3 totals 13 residues. The ends lost 2 bases at V and 4 bases at J; junction bases unmatched: 2. From germline, CDR1 is MNHNY and CDR2 SVGAGI (reference sequence). The CDR3 region is CASSYHGGYEQYF. The CDR3 region has the DNA TGTGCCAGCAGTTACCACGGGGGGTACGAGCAGTACTTC.

This clone was counted between two and nine times. The chain employs TRBV29-1 and TRBJ1-1, with D possibly being TRBD1 (6 bases). Deletions cut 4 bases from V and 4 bases from J, with 13 bases between. CDR1 SQVTM and CDR2 ANQGSEA come from the germline V gene. The length of the CDR3 is 13 residues. CDR3 sequence: CSVGERGGTEAFF. CDR3 coding DNA: TGCAGCGTTGGGGAAAGGGGGGGCACTGAAGCTTTCTTT.